There are a few counts of the clone carrying this TCR beta chain. Its antigen is still unknown. TCRdb re-derived calls from the reads in MiXCR, one entry per CDR3 protein. There are 680,000 or so distinct CDR3 sequences in the sample; approximately 33% occur only once, and roughly 18% lies in the top ten. The trim removed 5 bases at V and 5 bases at J, leaving 11 bases unmatched. CDR1 and CDR2 (germline): ENHRY, SYGVKD. CDR3 length: 15 amino acids. The data stem from a study of T cell repertoires in cytomegalovirus infection. Across the study: From public TCR beta signatures came an indication of both CMV infection and matching HLA type.

Findings of the study overall: HLA-C-restricted CMV clonotypes gave the most frequent clonotype in two of eight donors.

The V and J genes are TRBV10-3 and TRBJ2-5, with TRBD1 identical over 7 bases. The sequence was collected from a human donor in good health (CMV status not recorded). Some clones in this sample may be carry-over from other donors' samples. The starting material was cultured PBMCs, obtained from culture after CMV antigen stimulation. CDR3 residues: CAISPGQLTGETQYF. The CDR3 nucleotides read TGTGCCATCAGTCCGGGACAGCTAACAGGGGAGACCCAGTACTTC.